Detailed here is one T cell receptor beta chain. The V and J ends lost 0 bases and 7 bases respectively, with 10 bases between them. The CDR3 loop spans 13 amino acids. CDR1 is SGHRS and CDR2 is YFSETQ in the germline V gene. The donors, aged roughly 6 to 95, were healthy Caucasians from Russia. Combining a sample-barcoded 5' primer with a J-beta primer mix, a second PCR ran for 7 to 11 cycles. Any given sample supplied a minimum of 3 million CDR3-containing paired-end reads. TCRdb analysed the 5' RACE reads with MiXCR anew, one entry per CDR3 protein. Found here are around 750,000 distinct CDR3 sequences, roughly 50% of them singletons; the top ten hold about 42%. The data derive from a study of blood T cells in healthy people across ages.

This TCR came from a man at least 80 years old in good health. J is TRBJ1-2 and V is TRBV5-1; D might be TRBD1 (5 bases). The sequenced material came from blood. The CDR3 region is CASSLASGTGYTF. CDR3 bases: TGCGCCAGCAGCTTGGCCTCAGGGACTGGCTACACCTTC. Looking up the rest from reference TRBV5-1 and TRBJ1-2 gives the full variable domain: KAGVTQTPRYLIKTRGQQVTLSCSPISGHRSVSWYQQTPGQGLQFLFEYFSETQRNKGNFPGRFSGRQFSNSRSEMNVSTLELGDSALYLCASSLASGTGYTFGSGTRLTVV.